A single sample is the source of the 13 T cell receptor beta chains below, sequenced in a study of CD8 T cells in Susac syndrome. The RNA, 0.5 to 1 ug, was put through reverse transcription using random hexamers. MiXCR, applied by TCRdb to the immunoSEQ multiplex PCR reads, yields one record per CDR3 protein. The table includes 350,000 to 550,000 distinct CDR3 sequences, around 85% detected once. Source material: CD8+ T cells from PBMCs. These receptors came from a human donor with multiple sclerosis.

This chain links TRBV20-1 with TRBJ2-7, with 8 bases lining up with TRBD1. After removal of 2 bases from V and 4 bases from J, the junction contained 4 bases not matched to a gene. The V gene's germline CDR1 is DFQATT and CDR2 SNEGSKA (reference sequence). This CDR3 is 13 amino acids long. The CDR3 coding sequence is TGCAGTGCTAGACAAGGACAGGGATACGAGCAGTACTTC. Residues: CSARQGQGYEQYF.

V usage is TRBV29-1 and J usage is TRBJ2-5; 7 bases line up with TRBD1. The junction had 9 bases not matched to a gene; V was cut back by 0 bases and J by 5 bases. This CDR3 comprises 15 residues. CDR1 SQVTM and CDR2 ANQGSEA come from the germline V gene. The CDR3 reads CSVEEWTGLAETQYF. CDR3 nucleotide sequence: TGCAGCGTTGAAGAGTGGACAGGACTTGCGGAGACCCAGTACTTC.

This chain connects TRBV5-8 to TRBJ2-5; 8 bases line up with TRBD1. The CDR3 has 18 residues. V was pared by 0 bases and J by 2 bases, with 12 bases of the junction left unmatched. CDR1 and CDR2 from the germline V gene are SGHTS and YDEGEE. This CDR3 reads CASSLGALTRTGQETQYF. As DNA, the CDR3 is TGTGCCAGCAGCTTGGGAGCCCTCACACGGACAGGGCAAGAGACCCAGTACTTC.

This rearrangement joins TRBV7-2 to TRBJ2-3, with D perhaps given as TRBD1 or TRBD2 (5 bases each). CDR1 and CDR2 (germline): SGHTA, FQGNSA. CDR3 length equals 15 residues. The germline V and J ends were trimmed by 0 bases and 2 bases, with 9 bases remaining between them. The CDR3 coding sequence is TGTGCCAGCAGCTTAGCGGGGGAGCTCACAGATACGCAGTATTTT. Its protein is CASSLAGELTDTQYF.

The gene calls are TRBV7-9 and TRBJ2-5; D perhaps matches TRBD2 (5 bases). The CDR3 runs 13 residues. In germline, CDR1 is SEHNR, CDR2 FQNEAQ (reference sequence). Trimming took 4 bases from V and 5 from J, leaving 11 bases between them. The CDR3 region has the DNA TGTGCCAGCAGCTCTGCGGACTCGGAGACCCAGTACTTC. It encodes CASSSADSETQYF.

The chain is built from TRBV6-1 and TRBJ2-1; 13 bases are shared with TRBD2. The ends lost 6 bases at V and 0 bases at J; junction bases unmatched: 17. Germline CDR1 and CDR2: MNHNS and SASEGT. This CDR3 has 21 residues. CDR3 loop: CASSPPSGTSGAHASYNEQFF. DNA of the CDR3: TGTGCCAGCAGCCCACCGTCCGGGACTAGCGGGGCACACGCCTCCTACAATGAGCAGTTCTTC.

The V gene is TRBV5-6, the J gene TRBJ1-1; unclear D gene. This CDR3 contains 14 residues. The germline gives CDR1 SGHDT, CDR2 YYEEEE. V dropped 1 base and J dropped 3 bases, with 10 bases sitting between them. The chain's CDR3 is CASSLRDFYTEAFF. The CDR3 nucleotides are TGTGCCAGCAGCTTGCGGGATTTTTACACTGAAGCTTTCTTT.

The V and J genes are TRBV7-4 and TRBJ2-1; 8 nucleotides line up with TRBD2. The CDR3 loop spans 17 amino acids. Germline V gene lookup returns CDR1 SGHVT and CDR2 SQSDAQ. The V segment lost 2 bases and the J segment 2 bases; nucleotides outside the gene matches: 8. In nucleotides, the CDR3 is TGTGCCAGCAGCTTATACCTAGCGGGCGGCCCCTACAATGAGCAGTTCTTC. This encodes CASSLYLAGGPYNEQFF.

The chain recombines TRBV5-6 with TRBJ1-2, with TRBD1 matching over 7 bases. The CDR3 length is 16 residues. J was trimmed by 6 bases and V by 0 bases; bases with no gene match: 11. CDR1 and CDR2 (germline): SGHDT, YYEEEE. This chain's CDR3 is CASSLEVTGQNHGYTF. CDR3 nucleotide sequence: TGTGCCAGCAGCTTGGAGGTTACGGGACAGAATCATGGCTACACCTTC.

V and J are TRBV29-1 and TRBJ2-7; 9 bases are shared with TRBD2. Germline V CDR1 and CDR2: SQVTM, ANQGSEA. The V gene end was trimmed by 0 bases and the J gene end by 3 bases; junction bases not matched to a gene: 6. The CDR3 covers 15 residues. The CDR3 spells CSVEELAGAFYEQYF. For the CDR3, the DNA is TGCAGCGTTGAAGAATTAGCGGGGGCCTTCTACGAGCAGTACTTC.

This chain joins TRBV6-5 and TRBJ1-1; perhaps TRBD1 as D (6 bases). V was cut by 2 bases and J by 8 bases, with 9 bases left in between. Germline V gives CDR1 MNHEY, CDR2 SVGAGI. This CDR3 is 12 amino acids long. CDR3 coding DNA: TGTGCCAGCAGTTACGGGGGCTTGGAAGCTTTCTTT. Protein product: CASSYGGLEAFF.

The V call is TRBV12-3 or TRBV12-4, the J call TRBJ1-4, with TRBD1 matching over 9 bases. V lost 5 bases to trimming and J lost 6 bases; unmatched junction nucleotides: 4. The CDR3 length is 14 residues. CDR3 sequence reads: CASSETGGYEKLFF. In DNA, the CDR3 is TGTGCCAGCAGTGAGACAGGGGGATATGAAAAACTGTTTTTT.

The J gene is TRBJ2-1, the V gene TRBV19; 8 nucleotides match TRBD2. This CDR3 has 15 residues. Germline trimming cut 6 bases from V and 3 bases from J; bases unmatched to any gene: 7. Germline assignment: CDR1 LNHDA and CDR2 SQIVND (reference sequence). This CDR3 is CASSNSGLVYNEQFF. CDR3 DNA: TGTGCCAGTAGCAATTCGGGACTAGTCTACAATGAGCAGTTCTTC.